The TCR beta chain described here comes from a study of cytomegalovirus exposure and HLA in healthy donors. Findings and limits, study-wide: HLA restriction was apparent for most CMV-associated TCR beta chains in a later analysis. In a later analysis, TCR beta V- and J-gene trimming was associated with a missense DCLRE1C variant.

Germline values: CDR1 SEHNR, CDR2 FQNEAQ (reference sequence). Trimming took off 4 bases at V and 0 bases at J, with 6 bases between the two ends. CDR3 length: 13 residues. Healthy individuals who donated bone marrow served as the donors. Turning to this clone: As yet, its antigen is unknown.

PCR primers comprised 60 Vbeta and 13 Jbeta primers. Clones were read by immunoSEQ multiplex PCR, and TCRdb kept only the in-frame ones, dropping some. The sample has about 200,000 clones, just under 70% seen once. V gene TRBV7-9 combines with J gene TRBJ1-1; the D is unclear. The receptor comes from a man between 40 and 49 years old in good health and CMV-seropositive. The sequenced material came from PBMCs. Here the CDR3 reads CASSSQVNTEAFF. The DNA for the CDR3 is TGTGCCAGCAGCTCGCAGGTGAACACTGAAGCTTTCTTT. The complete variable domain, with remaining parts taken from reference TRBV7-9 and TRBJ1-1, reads DTGVSQNPRHKITKRGQNVTFRCDPISEHNRLYWYRQTLGQGPEFLTYFQNEAQLEKSRLLSDRFSAERPKGSFSTLEIQRTEQGDSAMYLCASSSQVNTEAFFGQGTRLTVV.